This TCR beta chain was identified during a study of post-analysis software for immune sequencing data (dated by TCRdb to 2014 to 2015). Background for the entire study: Disease courses on record covered relapsing-remitting, secondary progressive and progressive-relapsing multiple sclerosis, though some patients had no subtype annotation. The multiple sclerosis patient repertoires were compared with more than 9 previously published healthy control repertoires from donors aged about 6 to 28 years. A subset of samples was prepared in parallel using single-end sample barcoding, then pooled and co-amplified after Illumina adapter ligation. Overall study results and their limits: The multiple sclerosis patient group was slightly younger than the control group. Roughly 5 TRBV segments, including TRBV5-6, TRBV5-1 and TRBV20-1, were significantly more frequent in patients than controls. Strong co-clustering of samples prepared in the same batch was shown by direct clustering with F measure, prompting a batch-effect correction. Significantly lower normalized Chao1 diversity was found in multiple sclerosis patients than in controls, suggesting substantial peripheral T-cell clonal expansion.

Libraries came from PCR. Sequencer: Illumina HiSeq 2500. To reduce PCR and sequencing biases, unique molecular identifiers were incorporated into the TCR beta cDNA libraries. Per 1 to 10 million input T cells, around 500,000 cDNA molecules were obtained, such that each molecule approximated one T cell. The patient libraries were prepared and sequenced using the same protocol as the earlier healthy control dataset. Within a given batch, samples were prepared together, multiplexed and sequenced on the same HiSeq lane. Concerning the study's data processing: MIGEC was used to process the raw barcoded reads, and molecular identifier groups with only a single read were discarded before consensus assembly and CDR3 extraction. Clonotype tables were post-analysed with VDJtools, and diversity was normalized by down-sampling all datasets to the smallest sample size. To correct batch-related cross-sample contamination, repertoire overlap clustering matched CDR3 amino acid sequences but not nucleotide sequences. TCRdb applied fastp at Q25 and MiXCR to the public reads, then kept only in-frame beta chains. Each record represents a unique CDR3 protein, reported with the most common genes and DNA among its rows. TCRdb's processing, not the authors', yielded these V and J calls. The sample table holds some 160,000 distinct CDR3 sequences, of which about 37% were seen once. The ten largest account for around 30% of the sample.

The germline V end is reduced by 4 bases and the J end by 5 bases; junction bases left unmatched: 12. CDR1 and CDR2 were assigned from the germline V gene (reference sequence) as DFQATT and SNEGSKA. The cysteine opens and the phenylalanine closes a CDR3 of 16 amino acids. Only the CDR3 region is kept as DNA, spanning 48 bases read in frame from base 1. The time point tag for this specimen amounts to: second blood draw from one MS patient after hematopoietic stem cell transplantation. To demonstrate the VDJtools post-analysis software, the study profiled TCR beta repertoires from the peripheral blood of under 15 young patients with multiple sclerosis. The multiple sclerosis patients were children and adolescents between about 6 and 16 years of age. Regarding this clonotype: Its binding antigen is unknown. One base away there is no much larger clone; base qualities are not given.

The starting material was blood, obtained after autologous hematopoietic stem cell transplantation. The TCR originated in a girl aged 10 to 17 with multiple sclerosis. Donor details come from another sample of the same person, matched by shared clones. This receptor chain uses TRBV20-1 and TRBJ2-1, and 9 junction bases match TRBD2. The nucleotide sequence is given as TGCAGTGCTACCTCGAGGGGCGGGAGGGCCCACAATGAGCAGTTCTTC. Its protein product is CSATSRGGRAHNEQFF.